This record covers a single T cell receptor beta chain. This clonotype was observed at least ten times. Its antigen target is currently unknown. No quality values exist for individual bases; no much larger clone is one base distant. This sample stems from a study of T cells in Graves' hyperthyroidism and ophthalmopathy (dated by TCRdb to the late 2010s). With respect to the entire study: Peripheral blood samples were taken at the time of initial diagnosis, prior to any treatment. To identify TCR V-J signatures that set the groups apart, the researchers used a discovery cohort of 100 patients, made up of 43 with Graves' ophthalmopathy and about 60 with stable Graves' hyperthyroidism. Whether ophthalmopathy could be predicted prospectively was tested in an independent validation cohort made up of approximately 19 hyperthyroidism patients plus 17 patients who later progressed to ophthalmopathy. The approximately 100 discovery patients were divided at random into training and test sets in a 7:3 ratio. In roughly six Graves' hyperthyroidism patients, the study also compared T-cell repertoires from thyroid tissue with T-cell repertoires from blood. After sampling, hyperthyroidism patients received methimazole starting at 30 mg daily, and ophthalmopathy patients received high-dose intravenous methylprednisolone. The paper reports TCR Vbeta CDR3 sequencing of 135 peripheral blood samples: some 41 ophthalmopathy, fewer than 80 hyperthyroidism and approximately 17 progressor patients.

Amplification of TCR beta CDR3 regions was carried out from RNA transcripts. For the first round of RT-PCR on the TCR CDR3, the HTBI primer set was used together with the Qiagen OneStep RT-PCR kit. Libraries were constructed in a second round of multiplex PCR, after which size selection and purification were carried out. Libraries were sequenced paired-end with 100 bp reads on an Illumina HiSeq2000. As for how the authors treated the data: SOAPnuke was used to process the raw data, throwing out any read that contained adapters or uncalled bases, had a mean Phred below 15, or lacked an exact constant-primer or identifier match. COPE v1.2.5 was used to merge high-quality paired reads, and clonotypes were defined as unique nucleotide sequences. MiTCR v1.1 was used to align clonotypes to the IMGT TRBV, TRBD and TRBJ reference segments. Analysis was restricted to V-J combinations with a frequency above 0.0001, which covered just over 98% of repertoires. The TCS score was defined as the ratio of F50 (clonal expansion) to E x V (chaos), calculated using BLOSUM62-based TCRdist between CDR3 peptides within each V-J. Welch's t-statistics and random forest reduced 500 to 550 V-J features to 13, which were used in a naive Bayes classifier (R e1071). TCRdb reran the public reads through fastp at Q25 and MiXCR, keeping productive beta chains. Each entry is one CDR3 protein sequence, shown with its most common DNA and genes. The V and J calls here are based on TCRdb, not the publication. Recorded for this sample are 300,000 to 500,000 distinct CDR3 sequences; about 14% of them occurred a single time. Around 27% of the sample comes from the top ten.

The germline V gene (reference sequence) provides CDR1 GTSNPN and CDR2 SVGIG. V trim: 0 bases; J trim: 8 bases; unmatched bases: 3. From the cysteine up to the phenylalanine, the CDR3 has a length of 14 residues. The CDR3 DNA has 42 bases and is translated from base 1. Moderately to severely active disease, a Clinical Activity Score of at least 3, a NOSPECS grade of at least 4, and a duration under 3 months were present in ophthalmopathy patients. Exclusion was applied to patients with uncontrolled infections, other autoimmune diseases, pregnancy or lactation. Diagnoses were established on the basis of clinical symptoms, serum thyroxine and TRAb, thyroid ultrasound, and orbital computed tomography. PBMCs were isolated from about 10 ml of fresh peripheral blood by Ficoll-Paque density gradient centrifugation. Trizol reagent was used to extract total RNA, and RNA quality was then checked on an Agilent 2100 Bioanalyzer.

Study-wide conclusions, independent of this receptor: In validation, the model predicted progression to ophthalmopathy a median of around 6.5 months before onset, with 70% to 71% sensitivity and nearly 75% specificity. Most expanded thyroid clonotypes (frequency above 0.001) were also detected in blood, suggesting blood repertoires may reflect thyroid immune responses. Sample size was not statistically predetermined, and investigators were not blinded to group allocation. In cross-validation, a model built on a 13 V-J signature told ophthalmopathy apart from stable hyperthyroidism with under 90% sensitivity and about 81% specificity, and in testing the same model reached 80%/75%.

Sequencing used blood. The chain employs TRBV30 and TRBJ2-2; TRBD2 aligns with 10 central bases. The TCR originated in a man aged 50 or older with Graves' ophthalmopathy. The DNA sequence is given as TGTGCCTGGAGTGTACTAGCGGGGCGGGGGGAGCTGTTTTTT. This encodes CAWSVLAGRGELFF. When the CDR3 is completed using the reference TRBV30 and TRBJ2-2 genes on either side, the full variable domain is SQTIHQWPATLVQPVGSPLSLECTVEGTSNPNLYWYRQAAGRGLQLLFYSVGIGQISSEVPQNLSASRPQDRQFILSSKKLLLSDSGFYLCAWSVLAGRGELFFGEGSRLTVL.